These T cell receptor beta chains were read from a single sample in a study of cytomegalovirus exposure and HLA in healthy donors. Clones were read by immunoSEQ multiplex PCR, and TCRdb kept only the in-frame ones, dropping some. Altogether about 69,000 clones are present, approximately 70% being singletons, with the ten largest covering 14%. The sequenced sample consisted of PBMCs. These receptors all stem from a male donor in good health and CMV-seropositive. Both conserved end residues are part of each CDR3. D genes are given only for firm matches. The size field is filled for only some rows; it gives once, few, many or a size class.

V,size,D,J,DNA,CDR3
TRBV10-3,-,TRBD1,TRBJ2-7,TGTGCCATCAGTGACTTGGGACAGGGCAACTACGAGCAGTACTTC,CAISDLGQGNYEQYF
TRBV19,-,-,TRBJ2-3,TGTGCCAGCCGGACAGTTGGTTTCACAGATACGCAGTATTTT,CASRTVGFTDTQYF
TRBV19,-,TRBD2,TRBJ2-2,TGTGCCAGTAGTACCCTCGGACTAGCGGGACTTGGGGAGCTGTTTTTT,CASSTLGLAGLGELFF
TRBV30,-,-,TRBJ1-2,TGTGCCTGGAGTGTATCTGGGGGCGACTACACCTTC,CAWSVSGGDYTF
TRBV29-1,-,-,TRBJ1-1,TGCAGCGTTGATGGGAGTCCTGAAGCTTTCTTT,CSVDGSPEAFF
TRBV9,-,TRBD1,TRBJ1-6,TGTGCCAGCAGCGTAGCGGGACAGCTTAATTCACCCCTCCACTTT,CASSVAGQLNSPLHF
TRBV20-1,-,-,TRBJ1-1,TGCAGTGCTAGATTGGGGAGGGGAGCTTTCTTT,CSARLGRGAFF
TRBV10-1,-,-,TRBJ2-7,TGCGCCAGCAGTTTTACAGGGCCAGGCGAGCAGTACTTC,CASSFTGPGEQYF
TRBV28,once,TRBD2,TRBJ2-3,TGTGCCAGCAGGCGGGAGGGCTGGTCCACAGATACGCAGTATTTT,CASRREGWSTDTQYF
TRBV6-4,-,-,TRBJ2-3,TGTGCCAGCAGTGACTCTCTAGCTCTGGGAGATACGCAGTATTTT,CASSDSLALGDTQYF
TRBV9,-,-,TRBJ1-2,TGTGCCAGCAGCGAGGGAATACAGGAAGCTTATGGCTACACCTTC,CASSEGIQEAYGYTF
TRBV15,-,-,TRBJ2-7,TGTGCCACCAGCAGAGGCCAGGGAAGCGAGCAGTACTTC,CATSRGQGSEQYF
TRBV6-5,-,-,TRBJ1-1,TGTGCCAGCAGTCCACAGGGAGGGGTCACTGAAGCTTTCTTT,CASSPQGGVTEAFF
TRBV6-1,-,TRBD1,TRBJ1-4,TGTGCCAGCAGTGACTACAGGGGTGGTGAAAAACTGTTTTTT,CASSDYRGGEKLFF
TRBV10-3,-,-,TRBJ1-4,TGTGCCATCGCAGCAGGAGGGGAAAAACTGTTTTTT,CAIAAGGEKLFF
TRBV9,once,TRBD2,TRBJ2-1,TGTGCCAGCAGCGGTAGCGGGAGGGCCTACAATGAGCAGTTCTTC,CASSGSGRAYNEQFF
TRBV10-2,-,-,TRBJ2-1,TGCGCCATCCGCGGGACGACCAACAATGAGCAGTTCTTC,CAIRGTTNNEQFF
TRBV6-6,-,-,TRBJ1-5,TGTGCCAGCAGTTACACGGATCAGCCCCAGCATTTT,CASSYTDQPQHF
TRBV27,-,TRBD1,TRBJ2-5,TGTGCCAGCAGAGAGGCCGGGACAGGGGGCTTAAAGACCCAGTACTTC,CASREAGTGGLKTQYF
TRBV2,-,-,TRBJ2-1,TGTGCCAGCAGTGTGGAACGGGGTGTGGGCAATGAGCAGTTCTTC,CASSVERGVGNEQFF
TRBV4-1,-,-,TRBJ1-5,TGCGCCAGCAGCCGGGCAGGGGACCGGGCCCAGCCCCAGCATTTT,CASSRAGDRAQPQHF
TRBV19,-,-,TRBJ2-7,TGTGCCAGTAGTATCGGGTTATGGTACGAGCAGTACTTC,CASSIGLWYEQYF
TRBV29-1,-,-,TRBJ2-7,TGCAGCGTTGAACAGGGGCACGAGCAGTACTTC,CSVEQGHEQYF
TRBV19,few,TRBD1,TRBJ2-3,TGTGCCAGTAGTATCCAAGGGGGCGTGGGCACAGATACGCAGTATTTT,CASSIQGGVGTDTQYF
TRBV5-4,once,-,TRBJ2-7,TGTGCCAGCAGCGCATGGACAGTACCCTACGAGCAGTACTTC,CASSAWTVPYEQYF
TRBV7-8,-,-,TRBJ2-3,TGTGCCAGCAGCCACCAGAAGGATACGCAGTATTTT,CASSHQKDTQYF